The T cell receptor beta chain described here comes from a study of T cell repertoires in cytomegalovirus infection. The wider study: Well-studied HLA-B-restricted epitopes and recently identified HLA-C-restricted epitopes of CMV were both used in the study. Matching HLA type and CMV infection were both indicated by public TCR beta signatures.

Study findings and constraints: Carriers of CMV plus the relevant HLA were identified by cumulative public TCR beta family frequency. In two of eight donors, the top clonotype was HLA-C-restricted CMV-specific.

A single record per CDR3 protein comes from TCRdb applying MiXCR to the reads. The sample has some 99,000 distinct CDR3 sequences, about 30% seen once. Comment on this clonotype: Antigen: not known.

CDR3 size: 17 residues. Per germline, CDR1 MGHRA and CDR2 YSYEKL. J gave up 0 bases and V 0 bases, and 6 bases lay outside the gene matches. The gene calls are TRBV4-1 and TRBJ2-7; 9 bases are a match to TRBD1. The sequencing here drew on CD8+ T cells from cultured PBMCs, taken from culture after CMV antigen stimulation. This clonotype was sampled from a human donor in good health (CMV status not recorded). Some clones in this sample may be carry-over from other donors' samples. CDR3 in DNA: TGCGCCAGCAGCCAAGAACGACAGGGGGGTAGCTCCTACGAGCAGTACTTC. It yields the protein CASSQERQGGSSYEQYF.